The rows below give T cell receptor beta chains drawn from one sample of a study of OX40 agonist ivuxolimab in advanced cancers. TCRdb's table, derived via immunoSEQ multiplex PCR, lists solely in-frame clones and lacks some. Altogether some 98,000 clones are present, more than 85% being singletons, with the ten largest covering 0.25% to 0.35%. Sequenced here: CD4+ or CD8+ T cells sorted from blood, sampled in a trial of the OX40 agonist ivuxolimab. The receptors were sampled from an adult with an advanced solid tumor such as melanoma, head and neck, liver or kidney cancer. CDR3s include the opening cysteine and the closing phenylalanine or tryptophan.

>TRBV7-2|TRBJ1-6
CASSLGAGQAGSPLHF
>TRBV5-6|TRBJ2-2
CASSLSSLRPTGELFF
>TRBV7-2|TRBJ2-2
CASSPNRVVTGELFF
>TRBV25-1|TRBJ2-6
CASIPGSSGANVLTF
>TRBV15|TRBJ2-3
CATSRGLAGGPGDTQYF
>TRBV27|TRBJ2-3
CASSFGQHTDTQYF
>TRBV4-3|TRBJ2-1
CASSHGTSGSYNEQFF
>TRBV27|TRBJ1-3
CASGTNSGNTIYF
>TRBV28|TRBJ1-2
CASSFPEPNYGYTF
>TRBV7-6|TRBJ1-1
CASSLRLNTEAFF
>TRBV4-1|TRBJ2-4
CASSHISGRGTKNIQYF
>TRBV19|TRBJ2-1
CASRTPGVYEQFF
>TRBV19|TRBJ1-4
CASSGVGEKLFF
>TRBV7-8|TRBJ2-2
CASSLTLLQDTGELFF
>TRBV6-5|TRBJ2-7
CASSPGLIYEQYF
>TRBV25-1|TRBJ2-1
CASSLGTSGNNEQFF
>TRBV5-1|TRBJ1-1
CASSLGQANTEAFF
>TRBV11-3|TRBJ2-1
CASSPSSARSYNEQFF
>TRBV28|TRBJ2-3
CASSSPLHSTQYF
>TRBV11-1|TRBJ2-3
CASSFRGPDTQYF
>TRBV10-1|TRBJ2-3
CASSEGPRDHTQYF
>TRBV5-6|TRBJ1-1
CASSFRDMRDTEAFF
>TRBV2|TRBJ2-2
CASKGAMNTGELFF
>TRBV5-1|TRBJ2-3
CASSLGLMISTDTQYF
>TRBV7-9|TRBJ2-3
CASSLDLLAGGRSDTQYF
>TRBV11-2|TRBJ2-3
CASSQPGGAFTDTQYF
>TRBV5-1|TRBJ2-5
CASSLNSAQETQYF
>TRBV6-1|TRBJ2-7
CASSEGLGDSTYEQYF
>TRBV5-1|TRBJ2-2
CASSLVGLGDTGELFF
>TRBV5-4|TRBJ2-1
CASSLFTGTSNEQFF
>TRBV18|TRBJ2-7
CASSFAGGAGEQYF
>TRBV7-9|TRBJ1-4
CASSLGPGAGMTNEKLFF
>TRBV7-9|TRBJ2-1
CASSQGWTTTNEQFF
>TRBV6-6|TRBJ1-2
CASSYADNGYTF
>TRBV14|TRBJ2-2
CASSQGQHAGELFF
>TRBV25-1|TRBJ2-3
CASSKSSGGLDTQYF
>TRBV5-1|TRBJ2-5
CASSLLGQYQETQYF